The source of this T cell receptor (beta chain) is a study of blood T cell repertoires in COVID-19 (dated by TCRdb to 2018 to 2021). About the study as a whole: The collaborator samples originated in the United States, Italy and Spain and spanned the acute and convalescent phases of COVID-19. Where available, HLA class I and class II types were obtained from metadata supplied by the sample provider rather than from assay-based typing. The samples were drawn from two sources: the first 160 participants of the ongoing ImmuneRACE study, and 1,200 or so subjects contributed by 6 global collaborators. Nearly every sample came with metadata listing a de-identified subject ID, COVID-19 status, age in years and sex. A freely available public database, intended as a resource for researchers studying the immune response to SARS-CoV-2, is where the repertoires were released. Deeply sampled blood TCRbeta repertoires from subjects exposed to, actively infected with, or recovered from COVID-19 were included in the dataset. The material from the prospective study consisted of cDNA or gDNA derived from T cells, B-cell-depleted T cells, or PBMCs.

Points the paper makes about the study in general: How much clinical and demographic metadata was included differed by source and by participant, and the metadata was provided uncurated.

Remarks on this clone: Its antigen is currently not known. Per-nucleotide qualities are absent, and no much larger clonotype sits a single base away.

At one collaborating source in Seattle, patients were enrolled during active infection and were followed longitudinally through the course of disease. The collaborating institutions used their own protocols to collect whole blood in K2EDTA tubes. For TCRbeta analysis, collaborators shipped samples in one of three forms: frozen whole blood, isolated PBMCs, or DNA extracted from either of those sample types. Relative to germline, V is 4 bases shorter and J is 2 bases shorter, with 7 bases between their ends. The germline V gene (reference sequence) specifies SGHKS as CDR1 and YYEKEE as CDR2. The CDR3, cysteine through phenylalanine, is 14 amino acids long. The kept DNA is CDR3 alone, 42 bases in frame from the first base. TCRbeta CDR3 regions were amplified from genomic DNA using the immunoSEQ Assay, a bias-controlled multiplex PCR. The study's own analysis went as follows. The number of nucleated cells in each sample was estimated by amplification of reference gene primers within the assay. To quantify the absolute abundance of each unique TCRbeta CDR3 rearrangement, sequence reads were collapsed and filtered. For each sample, productive Simpson clonality was calculated as the square root of Simpson's diversity index over productive rearrangements. TCRdb obtained this table from immuneACCESS and retained in-frame rearrangements with V and J assigned. These tables miss some clones; where compared with another copy, unresolved V genes account for less than half of the shortfall, and the remainder is unexplained. V, J and clone size are taken as reported in that table, and D and trimming were inferred from the DNA itself. This sample holds some 250,000 clones; 70% to 90% were observed only once. Jointly, the top ten make up over 9.5% of the sample.

The chain employs TRBV5-5 and TRBJ1-6; TRBD1 might be the D gene, on 5 matching bases. This clonotype was obtained from a woman in her thirties with COVID-19, enrolled during active disease. The sample was peripheral blood. The CDR3 protein sequence reads: CASSIRAYNSPLHF. The sequenced DNA: TGTGCCAGCAGCATCAGGGCCTATAATTCACCCCTCCACTTT.